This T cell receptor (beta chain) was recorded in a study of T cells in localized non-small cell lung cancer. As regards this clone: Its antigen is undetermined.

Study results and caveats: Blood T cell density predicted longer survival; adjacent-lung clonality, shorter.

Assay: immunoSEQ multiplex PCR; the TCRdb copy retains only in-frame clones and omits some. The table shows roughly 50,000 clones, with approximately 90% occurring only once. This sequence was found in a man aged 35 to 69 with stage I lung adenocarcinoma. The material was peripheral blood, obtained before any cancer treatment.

CDR3: CASSEIDGELFF. In DNA, the CDR3 is TGTGCCAGCAGTGAAATCGACGGGGAGCTGTTTTTT. The rearrangement uses TRBV6-1 and TRBJ2-2; D is unresolved. Trimming cost V 2 bases and J 7 bases, with 5 bases left between them. CDR1 and CDR2 from the germline V gene are MNHNS and SASEGT. The CDR3 sequence is 12 residues long.